This TCR beta chain was retrieved from a study of T cell repertoires in cytomegalovirus infection. The wider study: The study used recently identified HLA-C-restricted and well-studied HLA-B-restricted CMV epitopes. Shared public TCR beta signatures pointed to both CMV infection and a matching HLA type. Study outcomes and limitations: HLA-C-restricted CMV-specific TCR beta clonotypes prevailed in the ex vivo response.

TCRdb called the reads again in MiXCR, with one record for every CDR3 protein. The repertoire has about 160,000 distinct CDR3 sequences, less than 25% of them found once; the top ten carry roughly 25%. This clonotype was observed a handful of times. Its antigen remains unknown. Per germline, CDR1 SGHTA and CDR2 FQGNSA. The CDR3 is 14 residues long. V was pared by 1 base and J by 5 bases, with 11 bases between. Sequencing used CD8+ T cells from cultured PBMCs, obtained from culture after CMV antigen stimulation. This receptor was obtained from a human donor in good health (CMV status not recorded). Some clones in this sample may be carry-over from other donors' samples. V usage is TRBV7-2 and J usage is TRBJ2-5; D is possibly TRBD2 (5 bases). As DNA, the CDR3 is TGTGCCAGCAGCTTAGGGCAGCGGTCGGAGACCCAGTACTTC. It specifies CASSLGQRSETQYF.